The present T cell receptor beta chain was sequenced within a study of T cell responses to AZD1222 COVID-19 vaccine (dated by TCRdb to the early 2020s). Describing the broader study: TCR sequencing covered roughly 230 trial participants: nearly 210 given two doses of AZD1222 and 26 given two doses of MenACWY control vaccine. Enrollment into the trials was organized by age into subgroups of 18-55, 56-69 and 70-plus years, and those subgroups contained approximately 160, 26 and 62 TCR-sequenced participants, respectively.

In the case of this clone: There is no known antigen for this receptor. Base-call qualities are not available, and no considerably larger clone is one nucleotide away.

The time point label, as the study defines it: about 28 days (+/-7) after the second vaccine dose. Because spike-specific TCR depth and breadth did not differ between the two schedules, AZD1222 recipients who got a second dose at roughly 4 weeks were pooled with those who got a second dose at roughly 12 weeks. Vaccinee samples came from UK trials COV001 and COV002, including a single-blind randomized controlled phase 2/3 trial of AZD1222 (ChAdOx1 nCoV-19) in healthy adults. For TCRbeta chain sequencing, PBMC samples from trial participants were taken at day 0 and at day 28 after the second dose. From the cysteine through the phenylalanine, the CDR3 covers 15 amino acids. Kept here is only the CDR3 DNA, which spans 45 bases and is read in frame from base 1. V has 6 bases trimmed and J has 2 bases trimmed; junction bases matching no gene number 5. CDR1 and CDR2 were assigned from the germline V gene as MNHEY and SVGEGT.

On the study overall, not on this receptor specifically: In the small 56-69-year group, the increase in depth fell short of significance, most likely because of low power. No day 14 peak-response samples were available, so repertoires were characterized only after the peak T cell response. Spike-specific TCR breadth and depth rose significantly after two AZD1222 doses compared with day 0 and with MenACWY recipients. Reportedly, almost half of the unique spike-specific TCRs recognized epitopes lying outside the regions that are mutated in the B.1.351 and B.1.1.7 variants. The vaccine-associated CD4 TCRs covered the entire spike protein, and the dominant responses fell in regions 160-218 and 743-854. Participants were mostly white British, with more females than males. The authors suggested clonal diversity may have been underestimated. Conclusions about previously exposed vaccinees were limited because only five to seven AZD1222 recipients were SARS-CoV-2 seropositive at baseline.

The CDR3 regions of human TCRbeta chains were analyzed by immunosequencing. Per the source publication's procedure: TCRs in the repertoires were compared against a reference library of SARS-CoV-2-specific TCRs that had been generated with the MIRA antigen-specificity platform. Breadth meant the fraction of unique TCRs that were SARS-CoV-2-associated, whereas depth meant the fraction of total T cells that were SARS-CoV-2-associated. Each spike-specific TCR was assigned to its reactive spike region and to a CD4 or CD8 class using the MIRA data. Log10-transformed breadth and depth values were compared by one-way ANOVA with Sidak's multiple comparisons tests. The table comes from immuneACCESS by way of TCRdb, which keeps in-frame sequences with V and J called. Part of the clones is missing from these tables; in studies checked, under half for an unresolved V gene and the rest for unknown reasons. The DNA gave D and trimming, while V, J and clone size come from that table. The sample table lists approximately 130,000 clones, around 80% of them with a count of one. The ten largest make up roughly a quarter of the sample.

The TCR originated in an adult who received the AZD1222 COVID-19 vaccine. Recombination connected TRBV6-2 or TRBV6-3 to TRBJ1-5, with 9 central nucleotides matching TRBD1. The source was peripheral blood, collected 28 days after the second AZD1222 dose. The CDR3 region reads CASSPTGGGNQPQHF. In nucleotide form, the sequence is TGTGCCAGCAGCCCGACAGGGGGGGGCAATCAGCCCCAGCATTTT.